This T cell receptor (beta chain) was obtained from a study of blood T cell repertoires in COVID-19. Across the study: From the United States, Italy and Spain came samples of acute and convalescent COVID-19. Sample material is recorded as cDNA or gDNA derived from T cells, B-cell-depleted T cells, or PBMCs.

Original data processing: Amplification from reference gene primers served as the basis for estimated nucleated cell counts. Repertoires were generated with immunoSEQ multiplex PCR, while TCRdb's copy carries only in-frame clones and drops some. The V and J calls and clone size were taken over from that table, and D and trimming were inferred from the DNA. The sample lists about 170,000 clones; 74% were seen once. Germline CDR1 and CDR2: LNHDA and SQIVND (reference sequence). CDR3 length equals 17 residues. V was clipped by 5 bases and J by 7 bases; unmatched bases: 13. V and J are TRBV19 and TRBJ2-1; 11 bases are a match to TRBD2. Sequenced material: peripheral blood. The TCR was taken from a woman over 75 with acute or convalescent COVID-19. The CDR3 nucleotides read TGTGCCAGTAGTGCTCACGGGATAGCGGGAGGGCGTAATGAGCAGTTCTTC. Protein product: CASSAHGIAGGRNEQFF.